The 17 T cell receptor beta chains given below trace back to one sample, sequenced in a study of CD8 T cells in ankylosing spondylitis. General study points: A TCR beta motif made of 7 to 9 highly homologous variants seemed typical of ankylosing spondylitis blood.

MiXCR, run by TCRdb on the 5' RACE reads, gives a single entry per CDR3 protein. The table shows roughly 350,000 distinct CDR3 sequences, with 7% to 9% occurring only once. These receptors are not linked to any known antigen. Material: blood, either unsorted or a sorted T cell fraction (not recorded which). Every receptor here comes from a male donor with ankylosing spondylitis.

The chain uses TRBV5-6 and TRBJ2-7, with D perhaps being TRBD1 or TRBD2 (5 bases each). With 4 bases removed from V and 6 bases from J, the gap between germline ends came to 11 bases. Germline V gene sequence: CDR1 SGHDT, CDR2 YYEEEE. The CDR3 covers 12 residues. As DNA, the CDR3 is TGTGCCAGCAGCATCAGGGACCTCGAGCAGTACTTC. Protein product: CASSIRDLEQYF.

As to this clonotype: A much larger clone lies a single base off, so this may be a read error. This sequence joins TRBV6-2 or TRBV6-3 and TRBJ2-1; TRBD1 is a possible D gene (5 bases). CDR3 length equals 13 residues. In germline, CDR1 is MNHEY, CDR2 SVGEGT. CDR3 in amino acids: CAGSYWGTAWQFF. CDR3 DNA sequence: TGTGCCGGCAGTTACTGGGGCACCGCATGGCAGTTCTTC.

V usage is TRBV12-3 or TRBV12-4 and J usage is TRBJ2-1; 9 nucleotides agree with TRBD2. After removal of 3 bases from V and 6 bases from J, the junction contained 6 bases not matched to a gene. The CDR3 contains 15 residues. DNA for the CDR3: TGTGCCAGCAGTTTTTCGGCGGGAGGGCTCAATGAGCAGTTCTTC. Its protein is CASSFSAGGLNEQFF.

CDR3 bases: TGTGCCAGCATACAGGGTTTATCGGGTTTCTCACCCCTCCACTTT. Residues: CASIQGLSGFSPLHF. V and J are TRBV7-2 and TRBJ1-6; D may be TRBD1 (6 bases). This CDR3 contains 15 residues. Germline assignment: CDR1 SGHTA and CDR2 FQGNSA. The ends were cut back, 7 bases at V and 10 bases at J, with 20 bases in the middle. Based on the CDR3 plus reference TRBV7-2 and TRBJ1-6, the full variable domain is GAGVSQSPSNKVTEKGKDVELRCDPISGHTALYWYRQSLGQGLEFLIYFQGNSAPDKSGLPSDRFSAERTGGSVSTLTIQRTQQEDSAVYLCASIQGLSGFSPLHFGNGTRLTVT.

This clonotype was seen a handful of times. The chain uses TRBV7-3 and TRBJ2-1, with 9 bases that match TRBD1. There are 15 residues in the CDR3. V was clipped by 5 bases and J by 8 bases; unmatched bases: 10. Germline lookup yields CDR1 SGHTA and CDR2 FQGTGA. CDR3 DNA: TGTGCCAGCAGCCGCAACAGGGGGCGCTTAGATGAGCAGTTCTTC. It encodes CASSRNRGRLDEQFF.

This clonotype was counted only a few times. The gene calls are TRBV5-1 and TRBJ1-1, with D unresolved. The V end lost 4 bases, the J end lost 0 bases, and 10 bases lay between the germline ends. CDR1 is SGHRS, CDR2 YFSETQ, per germline. There are 14 residues in the CDR3. The CDR3 protein is CASSPIRLNTEAFF. CDR3 nucleotides: TGCGCCAGCAGCCCCATCCGACTGAACACTGAAGCTTTCTTT.

At least ten counts were recorded for this clonotype. The chain carries TRBV29-1 and TRBJ2-1; 10 bases are shared with TRBD2. The V gene's germline CDR1 is SQVTM and CDR2 ANQGSEA. The CDR3 covers 13 residues. V was pared by 7 bases and J by 9 bases, with 9 bases of the junction left unmatched. The CDR3 bases are TGCAGCGCAGTTCTAGCGGGAGTCGGTGAGCAGTTCTTC. Amino acid sequence: CSAVLAGVGEQFF.

This clonotype showed up just a few times. This chain connects TRBV2 to TRBJ1-5; D unresolved. V dropped 1 base and J dropped 9 bases, with 7 bases sitting between them. This CDR3 region has 12 residues. Germline lookup yields CDR1 SNHLY and CDR2 FYNNEI. The CDR3 reads CASSEEAAPQHF. The CDR3, as DNA: TGTGCCAGCAGTGAAGAGGCCGCGCCCCAGCATTTT.

This clonotype was picked up many times. The gene calls are TRBV5-1 and TRBJ1-3; no reliable D call. Germline-derived CDR1 and CDR2 are SGHRS and YFSETQ. The CDR3 extends over 13 amino acids. The V and J ends lost 0 bases and 4 bases respectively, with 5 bases between them. The CDR3, as DNA: TGCGCCAGCAGCTTGGTGGGAGGAAACACCATATATTTT. Its protein is CASSLVGGNTIYF.

The V gene is TRBV12-3 or TRBV12-4, the J gene TRBJ2-1; 10 bases agree with TRBD2. The ends lost 1 base at V and 10 bases at J; junction bases unmatched: 4. The CDR3 length is 14 residues. CDR3 amino acids: CASSLVSSGREQFF. The CDR3 DNA sequence: TGTGCCAGCAGTTTAGTCTCTAGCGGGAGAGAGCAGTTCTTC.

This clonotype occurred a few times. The V gene is TRBV25-1, the J gene TRBJ2-5; D ambiguous. The germline V and J ends were trimmed by 7 bases and 3 bases, with 3 bases remaining between them. From germline, CDR1 is MGHDK and CDR2 SYGVNS. This CDR3 has 10 amino acids. The CDR3 region has the DNA TGTGCCAGCATGGAAGAGACCCAGTACTTC. This encodes CASMEETQYF. Complete variable domain (other parts from reference TRBV25-1 and TRBJ2-5): EADIYQTPRYLVIGTGKKITLECSQTMGHDKMYWYQQDPGMELHLIHYSYGVNSTEKGDLSSESTVSRIRTEHFPLTLESARPSHTSQYLCASMEETQYFGPGTRLLVL.

The chain is built from TRBV6-2 or TRBV6-3 and TRBJ2-5, with 7 bases identical to TRBD2. The CDR3 consists of 16 residues. Per the germline V gene, CDR1 is MNHEY and CDR2 is SVGEGT. Unmatched junction bases numbered 16, after V lost 7 bases and J lost 5 bases. The CDR3 nucleotides read TGTGCCAGCACCCAAAGGTTCGGCGGGAGTGGGGAGACCCAGTACTTC. Residues: CASTQRFGGSGETQYF.

This clonotype occurred a few times. J is TRBJ2-2 and V is TRBV6-2 or TRBV6-3, with 8 bases matching TRBD2. This CDR3 contains 14 residues. In germline, CDR1 is MNHEY, CDR2 SVGEGT. Trimming took 0 bases from V and 6 from J; bases not matched to a gene: 0. For the CDR3, the DNA is TGTGCCAGCAGTTACTCGCGGGAGGCCGGGGAGCTGTTTTTT. It is translated as CASSYSREAGELFF.

This clonotype occurred many times. V and J are TRBV4-3 and TRBJ2-5; a possible D gene is TRBD2 (6 bases). The V gene lost 4 bases and the J gene lost 2 bases, with 20 bases spanning the gap. The CDR3 runs 17 residues. Germline loops: CDR1 LGHNA, CDR2 YSLEER. The CDR3 region is CASSRAIMGGGQETQYF. The CDR3 DNA reads TGCGCCAGCAGCCGAGCGATTATGGGGGGAGGTCAAGAGACCCAGTACTTC.

The chain employs TRBV6-5 and TRBJ2-4; weak D call: TRBD2 (5 bases). Germline V CDR1 and CDR2: MNHEY, SVGAGI. The CDR3 runs to 12 residues. Trimming left V 5 bases short and J 8 bases short, with 10 bases between. The CDR3 here is CASSPGRDIQYF. As DNA, the CDR3 is TGTGCCAGCAGTCCCGGGCGGGACATTCAGTACTTC.

This clonotype was counted between two and nine times. CDR3 residues: CASSQTDRVSYEQYF. The DNA for the CDR3 is TGCGCCAGCAGCCAGACGGACAGGGTTAGCTACGAGCAGTACTTC. This chain uses TRBV4-1 with TRBJ2-7; 8 bases are shared with TRBD1. The CDR3 consists of 15 residues. The germline V gene encodes CDR1 MGHRA and CDR2 YSYEKL. The ends lost 3 bases at V and 3 bases at J; junction bases unmatched: 7.

The sample holds many counts of this clonotype. The chain couples TRBV5-1 to TRBJ1-2, with TRBD1 identical over 8 bases. Germline CDR1 SGHRS, CDR2 YFSETQ. CDR3 length: 14 amino acids. The V gene end was trimmed by 4 bases and the J gene end by 7 bases; junction bases not matched to a gene: 9. CDR3 sequence reads: CASSPQDRVSGYTF. Here the CDR3 DNA reads TGCGCCAGCAGCCCCCAGGACAGGGTTTCTGGCTACACCTTC.